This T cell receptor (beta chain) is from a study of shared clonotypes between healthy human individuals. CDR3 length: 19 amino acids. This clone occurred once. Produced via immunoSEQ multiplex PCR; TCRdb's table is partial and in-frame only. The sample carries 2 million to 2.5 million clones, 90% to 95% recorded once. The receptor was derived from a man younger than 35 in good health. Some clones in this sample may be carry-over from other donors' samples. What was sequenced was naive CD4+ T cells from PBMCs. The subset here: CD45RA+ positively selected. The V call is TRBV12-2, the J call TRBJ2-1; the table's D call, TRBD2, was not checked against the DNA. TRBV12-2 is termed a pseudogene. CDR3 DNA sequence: TGTGCAAGTGGCACCTCCCTAGCGGGAGGGCGAATCGAATTGAATGAGCAGTTCTTC. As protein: CASGTSLAGGRIELNEQFF.